What follows describes a single T cell receptor (beta chain). The antigen is unknown. The donors were in the 120-subject validation cohort; that cohort was separate from the roughly 680-subject first cohort. The sample comes from a study of cytomegalovirus exposure and HLA in healthy donors. Study-wide points: Rare TCR sequences predominated, though certain public TCRs were found in many donors.

The assay was immunoSEQ multiplex PCR, and TCRdb's table has in-frame clones only and misses some. Here the sample spans about 160,000 clones, just under 90% being singletons. Looked up from germline, CDR1 is MGHRA and CDR2 is YSYEKL. Trimming stripped 2 bases from V and 7 bases from J, with 8 bases between. The CDR3 is made up of 12 amino acids. What was sequenced was PBMCs. This chain joins TRBV4-1 and TRBJ2-5; D may be TRBD2 (6 bases). This TCR came from a man younger than 35 in good health and CMV-seropositive. The CDR3 DNA sequence: TGCGCCAGCAGCCAATTGGGGGGGACCCAGTACTTC. Its protein is CASSQLGGTQYF.